This entry lists 8 T cell receptor beta chains sequenced from one sample in a study of T cell repertoires in aging, cancer and after chemotherapy. TCR beta rearrangements were amplified from peripheral blood genomic DNA. Multiplex touch-down PCR with TRB-A/B primers amplified rearranged V-D-J TRB sequences. One entry per CDR3 protein, called by TCRdb with MiXCR from the multiplex PCR reads. The table has over 10,000 distinct CDR3 sequences, around 20% seen once. The sequencing input was blood. Receptors originate from a human donor in good health.

The chain has TRBV6-1 and TRBJ1-1; possible D gene TRBD1, 6 bases. CDR1 and CDR2 from the germline V gene are MNHNS and SASEGT. V was clipped by 4 bases and J by 0 bases, with 9 bases between them. CDR3 length: 14 amino acids. The DNA for the CDR3 is TGTGCCAGCAGTGGGACAGTTATGAACACTGAAGCTTTCTTT. Translated: CASSGTVMNTEAFF.

This clonotype was picked up a small number of times. V is TRBV25-1 and J is TRBJ2-1; TRBD1 or TRBD2 may be the D gene (6 bases each). The germline gives CDR1 MGHDK, CDR2 SYGVNS. The CDR3 contains 14 residues. Trimming took 3 bases from V and 8 from J, leaving 14 bases between them. The CDR3 nucleotides are TGTGCCAGCAGTGAGCTTAGGGGGGCGGATGAGCAGTTCTTC. It yields the protein CASSELRGADEQFF. Supplemented by reference TRBV25-1 and TRBJ2-1, the full variable domain reads EADIYQTPRYLVIGTGKKITLECSQTMGHDKMYWYQQDPGMELHLIHYSYGVNSTEKGDLSSESTVSRIRTEHFPLTLESARPSHTSQYLCASSELRGADEQFFGPGTRLTVL.

This clonotype was seen more than once but under ten times. J is TRBJ2-3 and V is TRBV20-1, with D hard to call. The CDR3 extends over 14 amino acids. Trimming took off 0 bases at V and 3 bases at J, with 10 bases between the two ends. Germline CDR1 DFQATT, CDR2 SNEGSKA (reference sequence). CDR3 sequence: CSARDSEKTDTQYF. The CDR3 nucleotides are TGCAGTGCTAGAGATTCCGAGAAAACAGATACGCAGTATTTT.

This clonotype is judged medium-sized. The chain carries TRBV27 and TRBJ1-1, with TRBD1 matching over 8 bases. The CDR3 totals 12 residues. Looked up from germline, CDR1 is MNHEY and CDR2 is SMNVEV (reference sequence). Trimming cost V 5 bases and J 10 bases; bases outside gene matches: 6. This CDR3 reads CASSQGAERAFF. The CDR3 coding sequence is TGTGCCAGCAGTCAGGGGGCGGAGCGAGCTTTCTTT.

This clonotype has only a few counts. This chain joins TRBV29-1 and TRBJ2-5, with D possibly being TRBD1 or TRBD2 (5 bases each). Germline V gene lookup returns CDR1 SQVTM and CDR2 ANQGSEA. There are 14 residues in the CDR3. Trimming took off 7 bases at V and 1 base at J, with 16 bases between the two ends. In nucleotides, the CDR3 is TGCAGCGCCCCGGATGGGGGTACCCAAGAGACCCAGTACTTC. This gives the protein CSAPDGGTQETQYF.

The CDR3 spells CASSLAGQGGRQDNQPQHF. The CDR3 DNA reads TGTGCCAGCAGCTTAGCGGGACAGGGGGGGCGGCAGGACAATCAGCCCCAGCATTTT. V is TRBV13 and J is TRBJ1-5, with TRBD1 identical over 11 bases. This CDR3 spans 19 amino acids. The germline V gene has CDR1 PRHDT and CDR2 FYEKMQ (reference sequence). The V segment lost 1 base and the J segment 3 bases; nucleotides outside the gene matches: 11.

This clonotype was observed many times. The rearrangement joins TRBV12-3 or TRBV12-4 to TRBJ1-2, with TRBD1 as a possible D gene (5 bases). The CDR3 spans 13 residues. V lost 1 base to trimming and J lost 7 bases, with 10 bases between them. The CDR3 DNA reads TGTGCCAGCAGTTTAGTCGACAGATTTGGCTACACCTTC. Translating it yields CASSLVDRFGYTF.

With regard to this clonotype: This may arise from a read error, as a much more abundant clone is one base away. The chain is built from TRBV10-3 and TRBJ2-2, with TRBD2 matching 7 bases. CDR1 ENHRY and CDR2 SYGVKD come from the germline V gene. This CDR3 contains 16 residues. Here the CDR3 reads CAITNTAGGNTEELFF. CDR3 DNA: TGTGCCATCACCAATACGGCCGGGGGGAACACCGAGGAGCTGTTTTTT.